One TCR beta chain is described in this entry. What it binds is unknown. The record originates from a study of CD8 T cells in acute hepatitis C reinfection. Findings and limits, study-wide: All groups preferentially used TRBV04 and TRBV06, which was not due to overrepresentation in the naive pool. Alphabeta pairing of public clonotypes could not be determined from bulk TCRbeta data.

Repertoires were generated with immunoSEQ multiplex PCR, while TCRdb's copy carries only in-frame clones and drops some. The sample lists 30,000 to 45,000 clones, 80% to 90% occurring once. The CDR3 extends over 15 amino acids. The germline CDR1 and CDR2 sequences are SGHDT and YYEEEE. Trimming took 5 bases from V and 3 from J; bases not matched to a gene: 9. This sample's time point: naive CD8 control sorted from an acute-time-point sample. Acute primary HCV meant a new positive RNA or antibody result following a negative test within 24 weeks. The chain has TRBV5-6 and TRBJ2-5, with 8 bases fitting TRBD2. Sequenced sample: naive CD8+ T cells from PBMCs. This TCR came from a woman aged 18-29 years who spontaneously cleared hepatitis C infection. The CDR3 DNA sequence: TGTGCCAGCAGGAAACTAGCGGAGGGGGAAGAGACCCAGTACTTC. Amino acids: CASRKLAEGEETQYF.